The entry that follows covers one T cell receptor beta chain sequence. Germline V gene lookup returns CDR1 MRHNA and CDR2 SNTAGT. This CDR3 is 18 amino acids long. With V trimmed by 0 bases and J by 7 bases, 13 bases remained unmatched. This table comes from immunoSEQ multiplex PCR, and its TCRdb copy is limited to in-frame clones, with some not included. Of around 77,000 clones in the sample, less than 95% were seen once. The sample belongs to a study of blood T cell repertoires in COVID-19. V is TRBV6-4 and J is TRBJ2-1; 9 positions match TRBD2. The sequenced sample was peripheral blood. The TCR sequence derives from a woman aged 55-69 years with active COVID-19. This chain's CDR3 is CASSDSTVAGVRENEQFF. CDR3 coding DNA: TGTGCCAGCAGTGACTCGACGGTAGCGGGAGTTCGGGAGAATGAGCAGTTCTTC.